The rows below give T cell receptor beta chains drawn from one sample of a study of human thymus T cells. Repertoires were generated with immunoSEQ multiplex PCR, while TCRdb's copy carries only in-frame clones and drops some. The data contain roughly 120,000 clones, just under 95% of them singletons. Sequenced: thymus tissue. Every receptor here comes from a boy less than two years old with a congenital heart defect but otherwise immunologically healthy. CDR3s include the opening cysteine and the closing phenylalanine or tryptophan. A D gene is named only where the DNA matches it firmly. Clone size is not always given. Where it is, it says once, few, many or a class for expanded clones.

clone size: once
D gene: NA
J gene: TRBJ1-1
CDR3 length: 16
V gene: TRBV6-5
CDR3 DNA: TGTGCCAGCAGTTACCCCCGTGATGGGGGCGGCACTGAAGCTTTCTTT
CDR3 protein: CASSYPRDGGGTEAFF

clone size: NA
D gene: NA
J gene: TRBJ2-3
CDR3 length: 13
V gene: TRBV28
CDR3 DNA: TGTGCCAGCAGTTTAGGGCCCCGTGTAACGCAGTATTTT
CDR3 protein: CASSLGPRVTQYF

clone size: once
D gene: NA
J gene: TRBJ1-2
CDR3 length: 14
V gene: TRBV6-1
CDR3 DNA: TGTGCCAGCAGTGAAGTAAGAGGGACCTATGGCTACACCTTC
CDR3 protein: CASSEVRGTYGYTF

clone size: NA
D gene: TRBD2
J gene: TRBJ2-2
CDR3 length: 15
V gene: TRBV9
CDR3 DNA: TGTGCCAGCAGCTTCGCGGGGGAGAACACCGGGGAGCTGTTTTTT
CDR3 protein: CASSFAGENTGELFF

clone size: NA
D gene: TRBD2
J gene: TRBJ2-7
CDR3 length: 17
V gene: TRBV4-3
CDR3 DNA: TGCGCCAGCAGCCAAGATGTGGCTAGCGGGGGGGCCTACGAGCAGTACTTC
CDR3 protein: CASSQDVASGGAYEQYF

clone size: NA
D gene: NA
J gene: TRBJ1-1
CDR3 length: 16
V gene: TRBV5-8
CDR3 DNA: TGTGCCAGCAGCTCATTCCAGGACGGGGGTGGCACTGAAGCTTTCTTT
CDR3 protein: CASSSFQDGGGTEAFF

clone size: NA
D gene: NA
J gene: TRBJ1-1
CDR3 length: 14
V gene: TRBV2
CDR3 DNA: TGTGCCAGCATGAGTAAAGGGTTCGGCACTGAAGCTTTCTTT
CDR3 protein: CASMSKGFGTEAFF

clone size: few
D gene: TRBD1
J gene: TRBJ1-1
CDR3 length: 15
V gene: TRBV9
CDR3 DNA: TGTGCCAGCAGCCCCGAGGGGACAGCGAACACTGAAGCTTTCTTT
CDR3 protein: CASSPEGTANTEAFF

clone size: NA
D gene: NA
J gene: TRBJ2-2
CDR3 length: 14
V gene: TRBV30
CDR3 DNA: TGTGCCTGGGGACAGACAACTAGCGCACGGGAGCTGTTTTTT
CDR3 protein: CAWGQTTSARELFF

clone size: once
D gene: TRBD1
J gene: TRBJ2-7
CDR3 length: 15
V gene: TRBV7-9
CDR3 DNA: TGTGCCAGCAGCTCCGGACAGGGGAGTTTTTACGAGCAGTACTTC
CDR3 protein: CASSSGQGSFYEQYF

clone size: NA
D gene: TRBD2
J gene: TRBJ2-1
CDR3 length: 14
V gene: TRBV27
CDR3 DNA: TGTGCCAGCAGTTATAGCGGGGGGGACAATGAGCAGTTCTTC
CDR3 protein: CASSYSGGDNEQFF

clone size: NA
D gene: NA
J gene: TRBJ2-1
CDR3 length: 15
V gene: TRBV13
CDR3 DNA: TGTGCCAGCAGCTTCCTCGGTACCCTCTACAATGAGCAGTTCTTC
CDR3 protein: CASSFLGTLYNEQFF

clone size: NA
D gene: TRBD1
J gene: TRBJ1-5
CDR3 length: 19
V gene: TRBV19
CDR3 DNA: TGTGCCAGCACTCCCATTAACCGACAGGGGACCAAGGCCCTTCAGCCCCAGCATTTT
CDR3 protein: CASTPINRQGTKALQPQHF

clone size: NA
D gene: NA
J gene: TRBJ2-6
CDR3 length: 15
V gene: TRBV19
CDR3 DNA: TGTGCCAGTAGTATGGGGGCGCCTGGGGCCAACGTCCTGACTTTC
CDR3 protein: CASSMGAPGANVLTF

clone size: NA
D gene: NA
J gene: TRBJ1-2
CDR3 length: 13
V gene: TRBV28
CDR3 DNA: TGTGCCAGCAACATTCCCCGCCGAAATGGCTACACCTTC
CDR3 protein: CASNIPRRNGYTF

clone size: NA
D gene: TRBD2
J gene: TRBJ2-1
CDR3 length: 15
V gene: TRBV27
CDR3 DNA: TGTGCCAGCAGTTGGGTCAGCGGGGCCCACAATGAGCAGTTCTTC
CDR3 protein: CASSWVSGAHNEQFF

clone size: NA
D gene: TRBD1
J gene: TRBJ2-3
CDR3 length: 15
V gene: TRBV6-5
CDR3 DNA: TGTGCCAGCAGCCGCCGGACAGGTAGCACAGATACGCAGTATTTT
CDR3 protein: CASSRRTGSTDTQYF

clone size: NA
D gene: TRBD1
J gene: TRBJ1-5
CDR3 length: 17
V gene: TRBV7-2
CDR3 DNA: TGTGCCAGCAGCTTGAGACAGGGTCGACATAGCAATCAGCCCCAGCATTTT
CDR3 protein: CASSLRQGRHSNQPQHF

clone size: once
D gene: NA
J gene: TRBJ1-1
CDR3 length: 15
V gene: TRBV5-6
CDR3 DNA: TGTGCCAGCAGCCTGTCCTTTGGACTGGCAACTGAAGCTTTCTTT
CDR3 protein: CASSLSFGLATEAFF

clone size: NA
D gene: TRBD1
J gene: TRBJ2-2
CDR3 length: 18
V gene: TRBV9
CDR3 DNA: TGTGCCAGCAGCGTAGAAAGGGAGGGACAGGGGCCCACCGGGGAGCTGTTTTTT
CDR3 protein: CASSVEREGQGPTGELFF

clone size: few
D gene: NA
J gene: TRBJ1-1
CDR3 length: 14
V gene: TRBV19
CDR3 DNA: TGTGCCAGTAGTCGAGAGGCTACGGGGACTGAAGCTTTCTTT
CDR3 protein: CASSREATGTEAFF

clone size: NA
D gene: NA
J gene: TRBJ1-1
CDR3 length: 15
V gene: TRBV27
CDR3 DNA: TGTGCCAGCCACACCCTCGGCAGGGGACCCACTGAAGCTTTCTTT
CDR3 protein: CASHTLGRGPTEAFF

clone size: NA
D gene: NA
J gene: TRBJ2-2
CDR3 length: 16
V gene: TRBV10-2
CDR3 DNA: TGCGCCAGCAGTGTATGCGGGGGCAGGGGGACCGGGGAGCTGTTTTTT
CDR3 protein: CASSVCGGRGTGELFF

clone size: NA
D gene: NA
J gene: TRBJ2-3
CDR3 length: 17
V gene: TRBV5-8
CDR3 DNA: TGTGCCAGCAGCTTCGGAATGGTTCAGCCGTACACAGATACGCAGTATTTT
CDR3 protein: CASSFGMVQPYTDTQYF

clone size: NA
D gene: NA
J gene: TRBJ1-1
CDR3 length: 14
V gene: TRBV5-1
CDR3 DNA: TGCGCCAGCACCGGGACATTTGGGGGGACTGAAGCTTTCTTT
CDR3 protein: CASTGTFGGTEAFF

clone size: NA
D gene: TRBD1
J gene: TRBJ2-2
CDR3 length: 15
V gene: TRBV27
CDR3 DNA: TGTGCCAGCACGGGACAGGGAATCGGTTCCGGGGAGCTGTTTTTT
CDR3 protein: CASTGQGIGSGELFF